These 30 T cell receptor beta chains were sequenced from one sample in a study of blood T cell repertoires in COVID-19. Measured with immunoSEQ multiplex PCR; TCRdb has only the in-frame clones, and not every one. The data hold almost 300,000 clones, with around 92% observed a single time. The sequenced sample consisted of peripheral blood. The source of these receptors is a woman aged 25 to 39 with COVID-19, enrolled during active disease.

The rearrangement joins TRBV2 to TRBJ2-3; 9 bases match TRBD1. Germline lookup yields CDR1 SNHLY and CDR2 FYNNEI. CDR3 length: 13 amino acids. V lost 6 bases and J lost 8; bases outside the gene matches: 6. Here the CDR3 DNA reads TGTGCCAGCAGGAGGACAGGGGAGAGTACGCAGTATTTT. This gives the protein CASRRTGESTQYF. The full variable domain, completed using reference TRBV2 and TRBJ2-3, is EPEVTQTPSHQVTQMGQEVILRCVPISNHLYFYWYRQILGQKVEFLVSFYNNEISEKSEIFDDQFSVERPDGSNFTLKIRSTKLEDSAMYFCASRRTGESTQYFGPGTRLTVL.

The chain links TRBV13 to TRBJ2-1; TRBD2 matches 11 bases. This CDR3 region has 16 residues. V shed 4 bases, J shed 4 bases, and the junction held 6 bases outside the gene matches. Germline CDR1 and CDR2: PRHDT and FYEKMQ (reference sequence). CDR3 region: CASSSKGLAGYNEQFF. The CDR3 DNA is TGTGCCAGCAGCTCAAAAGGACTAGCGGGTTACAATGAGCAGTTCTTC.

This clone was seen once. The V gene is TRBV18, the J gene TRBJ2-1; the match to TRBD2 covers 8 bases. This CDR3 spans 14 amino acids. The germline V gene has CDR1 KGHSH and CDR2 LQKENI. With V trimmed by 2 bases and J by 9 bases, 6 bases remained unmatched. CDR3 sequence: CASSPSGGGSEQFF. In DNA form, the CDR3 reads TGTGCCAGCTCACCAAGCGGGGGAGGAAGTGAGCAGTTCTTC.

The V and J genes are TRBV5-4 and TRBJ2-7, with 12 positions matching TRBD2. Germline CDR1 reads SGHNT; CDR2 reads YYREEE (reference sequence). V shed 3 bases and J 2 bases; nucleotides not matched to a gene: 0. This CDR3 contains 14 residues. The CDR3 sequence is CASSSSGGAYEQYF. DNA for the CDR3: TGTGCCAGCAGCTCTAGCGGGGGGGCCTACGAGCAGTACTTC.

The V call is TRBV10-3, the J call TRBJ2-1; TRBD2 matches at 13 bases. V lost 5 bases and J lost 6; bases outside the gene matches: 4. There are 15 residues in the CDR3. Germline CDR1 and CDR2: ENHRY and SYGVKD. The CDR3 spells CAISPTSGGANEQFF. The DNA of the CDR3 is TGTGCCATCAGTCCAACTAGCGGGGGGGCCAATGAGCAGTTCTTC.

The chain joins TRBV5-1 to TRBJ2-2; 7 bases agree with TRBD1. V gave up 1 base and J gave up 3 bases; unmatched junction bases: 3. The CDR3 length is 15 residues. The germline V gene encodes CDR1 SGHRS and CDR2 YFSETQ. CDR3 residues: CASSLQGDDTGELFF. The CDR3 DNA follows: TGCGCCAGCAGCTTGCAGGGGGATGACACCGGGGAGCTGTTTTTT.

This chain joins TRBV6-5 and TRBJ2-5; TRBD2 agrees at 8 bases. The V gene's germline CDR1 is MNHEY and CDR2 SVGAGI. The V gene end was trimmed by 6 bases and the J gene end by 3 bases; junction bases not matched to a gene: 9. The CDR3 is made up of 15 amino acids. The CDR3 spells CASRRRGVREETQYF. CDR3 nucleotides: TGTGCCAGCAGGAGGCGGGGGGTAAGGGAAGAGACCCAGTACTTC.

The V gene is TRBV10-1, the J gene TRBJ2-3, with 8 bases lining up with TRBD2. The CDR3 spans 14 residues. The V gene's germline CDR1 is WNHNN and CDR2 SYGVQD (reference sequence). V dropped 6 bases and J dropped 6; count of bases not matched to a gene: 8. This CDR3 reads CASSFGTRGDTQYF. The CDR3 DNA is TGCGCCAGCAGCTTCGGGACTAGGGGGGATACGCAGTATTTT.

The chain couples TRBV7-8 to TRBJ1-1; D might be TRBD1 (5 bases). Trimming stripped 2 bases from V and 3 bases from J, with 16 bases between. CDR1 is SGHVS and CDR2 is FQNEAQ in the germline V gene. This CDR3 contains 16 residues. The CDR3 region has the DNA TGTGCCAGCAGCTTATATAGCTATGGGACTTACACTGAAGCTTTCTTT. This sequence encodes CASSLYSYGTYTEAFF.

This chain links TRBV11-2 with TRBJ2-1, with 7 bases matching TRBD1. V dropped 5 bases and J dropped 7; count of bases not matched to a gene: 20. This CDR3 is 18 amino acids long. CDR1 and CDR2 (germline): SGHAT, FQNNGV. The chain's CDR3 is CASSPRLLRGGRNNEQFF. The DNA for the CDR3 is TGTGCCAGCAGCCCCCGCCTTTTAAGAGGGGGCCGTAATAATGAGCAGTTCTTC.

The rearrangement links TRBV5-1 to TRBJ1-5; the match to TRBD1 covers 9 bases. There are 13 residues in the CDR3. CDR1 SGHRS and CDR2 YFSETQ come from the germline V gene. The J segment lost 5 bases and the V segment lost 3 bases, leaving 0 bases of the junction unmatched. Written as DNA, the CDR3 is TGCGCCAGCAGCTGGACAGGGGATCAGCCCCAGCATTTT. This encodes CASSWTGDQPQHF.

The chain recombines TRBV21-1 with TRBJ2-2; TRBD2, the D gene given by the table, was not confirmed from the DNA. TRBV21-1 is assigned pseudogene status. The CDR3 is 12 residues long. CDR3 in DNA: TGTGCCAGCTCCGGGGGATCCGGGGAGCTGTTTTTT. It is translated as CASSGGSGELFF.

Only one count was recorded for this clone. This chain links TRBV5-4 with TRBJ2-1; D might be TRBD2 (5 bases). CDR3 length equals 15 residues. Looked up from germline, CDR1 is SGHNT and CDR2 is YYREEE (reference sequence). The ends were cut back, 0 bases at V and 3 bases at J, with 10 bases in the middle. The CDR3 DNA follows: TGTGCCAGCAGCTTGGGCGCTAGCTACTACAATGAGCAGTTCTTC. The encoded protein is CASSLGASYYNEQFF.

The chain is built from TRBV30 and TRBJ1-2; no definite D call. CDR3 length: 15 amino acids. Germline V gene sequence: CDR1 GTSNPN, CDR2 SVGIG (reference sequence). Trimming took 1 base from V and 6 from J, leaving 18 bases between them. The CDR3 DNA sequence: TGTGCCTGGAGTGCGGACTACCAGAGTCCCGATGGCTACACCTTC. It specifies CAWSADYQSPDGYTF.

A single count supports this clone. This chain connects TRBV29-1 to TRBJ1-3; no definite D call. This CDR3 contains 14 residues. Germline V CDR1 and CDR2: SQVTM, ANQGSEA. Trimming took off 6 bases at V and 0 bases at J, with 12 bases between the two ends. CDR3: CSVFRSGSGNTIYF. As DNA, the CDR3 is TGCAGCGTCTTTCGATCCGGCTCTGGAAACACCATATATTTT. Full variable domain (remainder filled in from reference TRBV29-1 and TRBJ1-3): SAVISQKPSRDICQRGTSLTIQCQVDSQVTMMFWYRQQPGQSLTLIATANQGSEATYESGFVIDKFPISRPNLTFSTLTVSNMSPEDSSIYLCSVFRSGSGNTIYFGEGSWLTVV.

The DNA for the CDR3 is TGTGCCAGCTCACTTGACAGTAATGAAAAACTGTTTTTT. Translated, it gives CASSLDSNEKLFF. The chain recombines TRBV18 with TRBJ1-4; D may be TRBD1 (5 bases). The CDR3 spans 13 residues. Germline CDR1 is KGHSH and CDR2 is LQKENI. The V end was cut by 4 bases, the J end by 4 bases, with 7 bases between.

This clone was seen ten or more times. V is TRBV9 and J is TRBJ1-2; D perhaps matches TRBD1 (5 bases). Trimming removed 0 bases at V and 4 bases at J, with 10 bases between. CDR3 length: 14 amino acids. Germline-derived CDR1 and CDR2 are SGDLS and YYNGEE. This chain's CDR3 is CASSVATGLYGYTF. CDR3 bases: TGTGCCAGCAGCGTAGCTACAGGTCTCTATGGCTACACCTTC.

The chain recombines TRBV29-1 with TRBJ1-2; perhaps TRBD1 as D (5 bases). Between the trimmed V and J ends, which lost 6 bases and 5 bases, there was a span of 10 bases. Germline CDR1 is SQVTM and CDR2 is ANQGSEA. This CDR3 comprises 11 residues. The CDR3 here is CSVQGLYGYTF. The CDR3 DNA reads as TGCAGCGTCCAGGGTCTTTATGGCTACACCTTC.

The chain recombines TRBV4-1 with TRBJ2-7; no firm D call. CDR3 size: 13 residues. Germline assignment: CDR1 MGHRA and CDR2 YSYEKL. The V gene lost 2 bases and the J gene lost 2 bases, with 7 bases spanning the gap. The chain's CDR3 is CASSQSRTYEQYF. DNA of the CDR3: TGCGCCAGCAGCCAAAGCAGGACCTACGAGCAGTACTTC.

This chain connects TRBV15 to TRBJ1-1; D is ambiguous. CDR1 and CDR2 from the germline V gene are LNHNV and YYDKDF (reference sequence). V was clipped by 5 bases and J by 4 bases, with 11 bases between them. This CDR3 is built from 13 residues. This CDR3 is CATSVRLGTEAFF. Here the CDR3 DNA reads TGTGCCACCAGCGTCCGACTGGGCACTGAAGCTTTCTTT.

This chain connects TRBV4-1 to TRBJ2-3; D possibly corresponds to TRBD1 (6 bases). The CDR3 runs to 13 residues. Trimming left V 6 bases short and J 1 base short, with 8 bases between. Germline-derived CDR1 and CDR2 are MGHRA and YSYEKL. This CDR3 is CASRGAGTDTQYF. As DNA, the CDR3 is TGCGCCAGCAGGGGGGCGGGCACAGATACGCAGTATTTT.

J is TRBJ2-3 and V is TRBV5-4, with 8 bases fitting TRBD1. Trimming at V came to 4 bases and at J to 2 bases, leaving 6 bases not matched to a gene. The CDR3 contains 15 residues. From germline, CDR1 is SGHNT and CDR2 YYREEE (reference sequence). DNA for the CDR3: TGTGCCAGCAGCCGCTCACAGGGGGACACAGATACGCAGTATTTT. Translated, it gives CASSRSQGDTDTQYF.

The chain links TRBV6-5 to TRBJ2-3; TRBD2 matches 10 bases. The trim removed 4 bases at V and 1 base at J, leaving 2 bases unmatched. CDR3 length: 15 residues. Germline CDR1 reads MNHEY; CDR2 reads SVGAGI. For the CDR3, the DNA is TGTGCCAGCAGTTTTACTAGCGGGGGCACAGATACGCAGTATTTT. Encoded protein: CASSFTSGGTDTQYF.

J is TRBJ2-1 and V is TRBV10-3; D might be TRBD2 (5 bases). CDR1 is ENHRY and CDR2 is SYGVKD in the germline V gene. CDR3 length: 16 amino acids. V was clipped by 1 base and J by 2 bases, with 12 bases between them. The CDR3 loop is CAISEFSGNTYNEQFF. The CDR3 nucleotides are TGTGCCATCAGTGAGTTCTCGGGGAACACCTACAATGAGCAGTTCTTC.

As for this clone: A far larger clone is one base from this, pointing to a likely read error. The CDR3 region is CASSQGGEQYF. Written as DNA, the CDR3 is TGTGCCAGCAGTCAGGGGGGCGAGCAGTACTTC. The rearrangement links TRBV7-6 to TRBJ2-7; a possible D gene is TRBD1 (7 bases). The V end lost 6 bases, the J end lost 6 bases, and 9 bases lay between the germline ends. The germline V gene has CDR1 SGHVS and CDR2 FNYEAQ. There are 11 residues in the CDR3.

This chain's CDR3 is CASSPAGTGGGNQPQHF. CDR3 nucleotide sequence: TGTGCCAGCTCACCGGCCGGGACAGGGGGCGGGAATCAGCCCCAGCATTTT. This sequence joins TRBV18 and TRBJ1-5, with 12 positions matching TRBD1. CDR1 KGHSH and CDR2 LQKENI come from the germline V gene. The V gene end was trimmed by 3 bases and the J gene end by 4 bases; junction bases not matched to a gene: 7. This CDR3 has 17 amino acids.

The CDR3 coding sequence is TGTGCCAGCAGTTTCTCAGGGGGGCCCCAGCATTTT. Translated, it gives CASSFSGGPQHF. The rearrangement joins TRBV27 to TRBJ1-5; 7 nucleotides match TRBD1. The CDR3 covers 12 residues. V lost 3 bases, J lost 9 bases, and 2 bases stayed unmatched. Germline-derived CDR1 and CDR2 are MNHEY and SMNVEV (reference sequence).

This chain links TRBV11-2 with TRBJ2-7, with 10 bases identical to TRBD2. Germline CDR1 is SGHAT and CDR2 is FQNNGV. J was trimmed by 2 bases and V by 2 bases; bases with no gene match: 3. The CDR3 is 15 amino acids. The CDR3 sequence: CASSLLAGETYEQYF. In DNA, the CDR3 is TGTGCCAGCAGCTTACTAGCGGGGGAAACCTACGAGCAGTACTTC.

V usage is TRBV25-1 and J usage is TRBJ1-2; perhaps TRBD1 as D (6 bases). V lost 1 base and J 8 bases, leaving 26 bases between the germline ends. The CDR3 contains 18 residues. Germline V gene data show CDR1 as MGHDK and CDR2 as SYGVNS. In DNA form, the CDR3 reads TGTGCCAGCAGTGAATGGGGGGGGGCGCCCAGGCAGGCGGAAGGCTACACCTTC. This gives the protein CASSEWGGAPRQAEGYTF.

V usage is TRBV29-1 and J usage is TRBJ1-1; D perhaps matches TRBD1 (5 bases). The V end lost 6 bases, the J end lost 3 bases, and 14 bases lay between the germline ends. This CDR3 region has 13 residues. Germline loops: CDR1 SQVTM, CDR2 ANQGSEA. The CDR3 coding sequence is TGCAGCGTCCAATCGGGAGGGGACACTGAAGCTTTCTTT. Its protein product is CSVQSGGDTEAFF.